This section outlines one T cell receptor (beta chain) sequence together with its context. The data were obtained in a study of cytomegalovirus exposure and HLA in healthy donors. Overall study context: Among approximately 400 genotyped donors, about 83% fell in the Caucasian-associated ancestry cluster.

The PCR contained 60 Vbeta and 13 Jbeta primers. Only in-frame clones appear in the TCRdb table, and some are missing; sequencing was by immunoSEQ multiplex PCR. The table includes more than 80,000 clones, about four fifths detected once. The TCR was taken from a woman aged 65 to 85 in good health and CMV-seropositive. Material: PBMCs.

As DNA, the CDR3 is TGTGCCAGCAGCTTATCATGGGGACACCTGAATTCACCCCTCCACTTT. It encodes CASSLSWGHLNSPLHF. The V gene is TRBV7-9, the J gene TRBJ1-6; D is possibly TRBD1 (6 bases). V was clipped by 2 bases and J by 7 bases, with 15 bases between them. Germline V gene data show CDR1 as SEHNR and CDR2 as FQNEAQ (reference sequence). CDR3 length: 16 residues.